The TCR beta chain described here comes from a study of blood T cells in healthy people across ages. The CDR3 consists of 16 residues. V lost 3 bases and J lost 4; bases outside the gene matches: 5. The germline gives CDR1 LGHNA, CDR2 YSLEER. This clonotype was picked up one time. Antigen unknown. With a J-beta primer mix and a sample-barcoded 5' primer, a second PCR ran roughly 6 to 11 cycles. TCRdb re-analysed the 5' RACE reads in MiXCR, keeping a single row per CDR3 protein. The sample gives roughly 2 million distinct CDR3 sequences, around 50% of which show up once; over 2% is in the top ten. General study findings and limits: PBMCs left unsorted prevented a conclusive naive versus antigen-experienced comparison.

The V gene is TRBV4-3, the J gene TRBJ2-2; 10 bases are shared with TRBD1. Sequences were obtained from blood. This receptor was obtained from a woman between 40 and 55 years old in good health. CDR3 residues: CASSHGQGGLTGELFF. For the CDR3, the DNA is TGCGCCAGCAGCCACGGACAGGGGGGCCTCACCGGGGAGCTGTTTTTT.